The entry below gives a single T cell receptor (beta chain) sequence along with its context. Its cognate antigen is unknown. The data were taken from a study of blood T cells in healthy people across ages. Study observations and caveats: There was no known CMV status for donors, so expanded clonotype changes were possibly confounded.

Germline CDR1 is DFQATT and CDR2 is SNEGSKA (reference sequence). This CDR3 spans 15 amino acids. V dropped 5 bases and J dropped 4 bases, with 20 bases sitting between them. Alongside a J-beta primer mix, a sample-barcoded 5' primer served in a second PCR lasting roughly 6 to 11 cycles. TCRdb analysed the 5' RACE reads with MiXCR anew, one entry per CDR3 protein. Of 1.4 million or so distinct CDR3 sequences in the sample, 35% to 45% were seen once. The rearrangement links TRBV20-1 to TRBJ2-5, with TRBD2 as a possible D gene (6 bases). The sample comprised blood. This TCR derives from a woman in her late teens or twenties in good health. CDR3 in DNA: TGCAGTGCTTGGGAGGTAGGATGGGTACCAGAGACCCAGTACTTC. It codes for CSAWEVGWVPETQYF.